A selection of T cell receptor beta chains follows, all from one sample in a study of CD4 T cells in relation to SARS-CoV-2 and coronaviruses. Sequenced by immunoSEQ multiplex PCR; TCRdb stores in-frame clones only, minus some. The repertoire holds around 18,000 clones, with over 70% as singletons. Their antigens remain unidentified. The sequenced material came from CD4+ T cells from PBMCs, cultured in vitro. The receptors were gathered from a human donor in good health. Each CDR3 is given with its conserved first and last residue. Each record gives: J gene, V gene, CDR3 protein.

j_call: TRBJ2-1
v_call: TRBV30
cdr3_aa: CAWSVGADNEQFF

j_call: TRBJ1-4
v_call: TRBV27
cdr3_aa: CASRRTGVEKLFF

j_call: TRBJ2-5
v_call: TRBV15
cdr3_aa: CATSRGYQETQYF

j_call: TRBJ1-2
v_call: TRBV24-1
cdr3_aa: CATSDSDRYYTF

j_call: TRBJ2-7
v_call: TRBV4-1
cdr3_aa: CASSQALAGPSYEQYF

j_call: TRBJ2-1
v_call: TRBV14
cdr3_aa: CASSPRQGAYNEQFF

j_call: TRBJ2-1
v_call: TRBV21-1
cdr3_aa: CASSSGEWSSYNEQFF

j_call: TRBJ2-3
v_call: TRBV2
cdr3_aa: CASRDSLTDTQYF

j_call: TRBJ1-5
v_call: TRBV10-2
cdr3_aa: CASSESHLNQPQHF

j_call: TRBJ2-3
v_call: TRBV10-1
cdr3_aa: CASSGALDTQYF

j_call: TRBJ1-5
v_call: TRBV5-6
cdr3_aa: CASSLQGNQPQHF

j_call: TRBJ2-3
v_call: TRBV24-1
cdr3_aa: CATSDQGGTDTQYF

j_call: TRBJ2-1
v_call: TRBV10-3
cdr3_aa: CAITSGESYNEQFF

j_call: TRBJ2-1
v_call: TRBV7-3
cdr3_aa: CASSLSSGGYNEQFF

j_call: TRBJ2-1
v_call: TRBV29-1
cdr3_aa: CSVDNEQFF

j_call: TRBJ1-3
v_call: TRBV18
cdr3_aa: CASSPDRDISGNTIYF

j_call: TRBJ2-2
v_call: TRBV10-3
cdr3_aa: CAISEPPNTGELFF

j_call: TRBJ2-3
v_call: TRBV11-3
cdr3_aa: CASSLGRRSVSTDTQYF

j_call: TRBJ2-1
v_call: TRBV11-2
cdr3_aa: CASSSWTGTDNEQFF

j_call: TRBJ2-1
v_call: TRBV10-3
cdr3_aa: CAISESGTGLKEQFF

j_call: TRBJ2-7
v_call: TRBV3-1/TRBV3-2
cdr3_aa: CASSQGASGAYEQYF

j_call: TRBJ2-7
v_call: TRBV9
cdr3_aa: CASSERDYYEQYF

j_call: TRBJ2-3
v_call: TRBV24-1
cdr3_aa: CATSDSGGGTDTQYF

j_call: TRBJ1-2
v_call: TRBV5-6
cdr3_aa: CASSLIGVVGRPTDGYTF

j_call: TRBJ2-1
v_call: TRBV6-5
cdr3_aa: CASTPGGPSYNEQFF

j_call: TRBJ1-5
v_call: TRBV25-1
cdr3_aa: CASSEYWEQPQHF

j_call: TRBJ1-5
v_call: TRBV19
cdr3_aa: CASTRQPQHF

j_call: TRBJ2-1
v_call: TRBV5-6
cdr3_aa: CASSPGLAGGGPYNEQFF

j_call: TRBJ2-1
v_call: TRBV19
cdr3_aa: CASSIGLADYNEQFF

j_call: TRBJ1-2
v_call: TRBV20-1
cdr3_aa: CSARTGGYTF

j_call: TRBJ2-2
v_call: TRBV5-1
cdr3_aa: CASSSGDRNTGELFF

j_call: TRBJ1-5
v_call: TRBV18
cdr3_aa: CASSPSDRINQPQHF

j_call: TRBJ2-3
v_call: TRBV10-3
cdr3_aa: CAISPHRGGTDTQYF

j_call: TRBJ2-2
v_call: TRBV9
cdr3_aa: CASSVASGRQPGELFF

j_call: TRBJ2-5
v_call: TRBV4-1
cdr3_aa: CASSQGGGYQETQYF

j_call: TRBJ2-7
v_call: TRBV3-1/TRBV3-2
cdr3_aa: CASSQFVRGDEQYF

j_call: TRBJ1-5
v_call: TRBV6-1
cdr3_aa: CASSEGQGNNQPQHF

j_call: TRBJ2-1
v_call: TRBV24-1
cdr3_aa: CATSWTSMSNEQFF

j_call: TRBJ2-7
v_call: TRBV15
cdr3_aa: CATSARTSGSAEQYF

j_call: TRBJ1-1
v_call: TRBV19
cdr3_aa: CASRNPGGENTEAFF

j_call: TRBJ2-5
v_call: TRBV7-2
cdr3_aa: CASSLWGVSVETQYF

j_call: TRBJ2-6
v_call: TRBV25-1
cdr3_aa: CASSDSGAGANVLTF

j_call: TRBJ1-2
v_call: TRBV6-5
cdr3_aa: CASTDAGEIAGYTF

j_call: TRBJ2-2
v_call: TRBV5-1
cdr3_aa: CASSLDAVRGATGELFF

j_call: TRBJ1-1
v_call: TRBV5-8
cdr3_aa: CASSYRGGRAVGTEAFF